The 23 T cell receptor beta chains below all came from one sample that was sequenced in a study of T-cell reconstitution after alpha-beta-depleted transplantation in children. The TCRbeta library was prepared with unique molecular identifiers. TCRdb re-called the PCR reads with MiXCR, one entry per CDR3 protein. The table has 490,000 or so distinct CDR3 sequences, approximately 13% seen once; the top ten hold around 6%. Sequenced here: PBMCs from the stem cell graft donor, sampled from the stem cell graft. The receptors here all came from a human donor who donated a stem cell graft to a child with combined immunodeficiency.

This clonotype was picked up a small number of times. This chain links TRBV7-9 with TRBJ2-5; 10 positions agree with TRBD2. There are 15 residues in the CDR3. J gave up 7 bases and V 5 bases, and 10 bases lay outside the gene matches. Germline assignment: CDR1 SEHNR and CDR2 FQNEAQ (reference sequence). The CDR3 protein is CASSQALAGVVTQYF. The CDR3 DNA reads TGTGCCAGCAGCCAAGCTCTAGCGGGAGTAGTGACCCAGTACTTC.

V is TRBV27 and J is TRBJ2-7, with 7 bases fitting TRBD2. J was trimmed by 1 base and V by 8 bases; bases with no gene match: 2. The CDR3 consists of 12 residues. Germline lookup yields CDR1 MNHEY and CDR2 SMNVEV (reference sequence). The CDR3 sequence is CASGRGSYEQYF. The CDR3 DNA is TGTGCCAGCGGGAGGGGATCCTACGAGCAGTACTTC.

This clonotype has just a few counts. The chain is built from TRBV5-1 and TRBJ2-7, with D hard to call. This CDR3 region has 16 residues. The germline V gene encodes CDR1 SGHRS and CDR2 YFSETQ. Trimming shortened V by 4 bases and J by 2 bases, and 19 bases separated the two germline ends. The CDR3 DNA sequence: TGCGCCAGCAGCCCCTTTGGGGTCCAATCTGCCTACGAGCAGTACTTC. This codes for CASSPFGVQSAYEQYF.

This clonotype was seen many times. The rearrangement joins TRBV12-3 or TRBV12-4 to TRBJ2-4; D is ambiguous. The CDR3 consists of 14 residues. V was clipped by 2 bases and J by 2 bases, with 7 bases between them. CDR3 DNA sequence: TGTGCCAGCAGTTTACGGACGCCCAAAAACATTCAGTACTTC. It specifies CASSLRTPKNIQYF.

The rearrangement uses TRBV4-1 and TRBJ2-5; 11 nucleotides match TRBD2. Germline values: CDR1 MGHRA, CDR2 YSYEKL. The CDR3 extends over 15 amino acids. The junction had 7 bases not matched to a gene; V was cut back by 5 bases and J by 5 bases. The CDR3 loop reads CASSYLAGGTETQYF. The CDR3 DNA reads TGCGCCAGCAGCTACTTAGCGGGGGGGACGGAGACCCAGTACTTC.

This chain connects TRBV14 to TRBJ1-5; D gene ambiguous. Germline CDR1 and CDR2: SGHDN and FVKESK. V was shortened by 0 bases and J by 6 bases, with 9 bases between the two germline ends. The CDR3 runs 14 residues. CDR3 nucleotide sequence: TGTGCCAGCAGCCAAGATGGGTACAGTCAGCCCCAGCATTTT. Its translation is CASSQDGYSQPQHF. Filled out from reference TRBV14 and TRBJ1-5, the complete variable domain reads EAGVTQFPSHSVIEKGQTVTLRCDPISGHDNLYWYRRVMGKEIKFLLHFVKESKQDESGMPNNRFLAERTGGTYSTLKVQPAELEDSGVYFCASSQDGYSQPQHFGDGTRLSIL.

This clonotype was counted a few times. J is TRBJ2-2 and V is TRBV10-3; D is undetermined. The CDR3 has 12 residues. Trimming cost V 8 bases and J 6 bases, with 10 bases left between them. The germline CDR1 and CDR2 sequences are ENHRY and SYGVKD. DNA of the CDR3: TGTGCCATCTTTTCCCCAGCCGGGGAGCTGTTTTTT. Translated, it gives CAIFSPAGELFF.

This chain joins TRBV2 and TRBJ2-3, with 11 positions matching TRBD2. J was trimmed by 8 bases and V by 5 bases; bases with no gene match: 6. The length of the CDR3 is 14 residues. Germline V gene data show CDR1 as SNHLY and CDR2 as FYNNEI. CDR3 amino acids: CASSPGLAAGTQYF. Written as DNA, the CDR3 is TGTGCCAGCAGTCCGGGACTAGCGGCGGGTACGCAGTATTTT. Using reference TRBV2 and TRBJ2-3 for the parts outside the CDR3, the full variable domain is EPEVTQTPSHQVTQMGQEVILRCVPISNHLYFYWYRQILGQKVEFLVSFYNNEISEKSEIFDDQFSVERPDGSNFTLKIRSTKLEDSAMYFCASSPGLAAGTQYFGPGTRLTVL.

CDR3: CASSQVGGAYEQYF. CDR3 nucleotide sequence: TGCGCCAGCAGCCAAGTCGGCGGGGCCTACGAGCAGTACTTC. The chain joins TRBV4-3 to TRBJ2-7, with TRBD2 as a possible D gene (6 bases). From germline, CDR1 is LGHNA and CDR2 YSLEER. The CDR3 totals 14 residues. Trimming removed 1 base from V and 2 bases from J, with 9 bases in between.

This clonotype has only a few counts. This sequence joins TRBV20-1 and TRBJ2-1; TRBD2 aligns across 13 bases. This CDR3 has 17 amino acids. Germline V CDR1 and CDR2: DFQATT, SNEGSKA (reference sequence). The J segment lost 0 bases and the V segment lost 1 base, leaving 3 bases of the junction unmatched. The CDR3 nucleotides read TGCAGTGCTAGAGCAGGACTAGCGGGAGACTCCTACAATGAGCAGTTCTTC. Protein: CSARAGLAGDSYNEQFF.

This rearrangement joins TRBV12-3 or TRBV12-4 to TRBJ2-1; TRBD1 might be the D (5 bases). With 5 bases removed from V and 7 bases from J, the gap between germline ends came to 27 bases. The CDR3 sequence is 18 residues long. CDR3 DNA: TGTGCCAGCAGTCGCAACCTTCTCCCGACAGCAGCCCTAAATGAGCAGTTCTTC. Protein sequence: CASSRNLLPTAALNEQFF.

This clonotype was found a few times. V gene TRBV5-1 combines with J gene TRBJ2-3; maybe TRBD1 (5 bases). V lost 4 bases to trimming and J lost 2 bases, with 11 bases between them. CDR3 size: 14 residues. Germline V gene sequence: CDR1 SGHRS, CDR2 YFSETQ. CDR3: CASSPRAITDTQYF. DNA of the CDR3: TGCGCCAGCAGCCCCAGGGCCATCACAGATACGCAGTATTTT.

This clonotype was seen many times. The genes are TRBV15 and TRBJ2-6; no definite D call. This CDR3 is built from 14 residues. Between the trimmed V and J ends, which lost 5 bases and 0 bases, there was a span of 5 bases. Germline assignment: CDR1 LNHNV and CDR2 YYDKDF (reference sequence). This CDR3 reads CATSGYSGANVLTF. CDR3 in DNA: TGTGCCACCAGCGGGTACTCTGGGGCCAACGTCCTGACTTTC.

The J gene is TRBJ2-7, the V gene TRBV7-9; perhaps TRBD1 as D (5 bases). The germline CDR1 and CDR2 sequences are SEHNR and FQNEAQ (reference sequence). Trimming removed 4 bases from V and 0 bases from J, with 13 bases in between. The CDR3 runs 15 residues. The CDR3 reads CASSSPDKFSYEQYF. Written as DNA, the CDR3 is TGTGCCAGCAGCTCCCCGGACAAGTTCTCCTACGAGCAGTACTTC.

This clonotype appeared many times. The chain couples TRBV11-2 to TRBJ1-1; D remains ambiguous. V lost 1 base and J lost 1, with 7 bases in between. CDR3 length: 14 amino acids. Germline CDR1 SGHAT, CDR2 FQNNGV. CDR3 in amino acids: CASSLVRGNTEAFF. The CDR3 bases are TGTGCCAGCAGCTTAGTAAGAGGGAACACTGAAGCTTTCTTT.

The sample holds a few counts of this clonotype. This chain uses TRBV5-5 with TRBJ1-1; D call uncertain. The V end lost 1 base, the J end lost 4 bases, and 14 bases lay between the germline ends. Germline V gives CDR1 SGHKS, CDR2 YYEKEE (reference sequence). The CDR3 is 15 residues long. The CDR3 nucleotides read TGTGCCAGCAGCTTGAGTTTGCGCCGGCCCACTGAAGCTTTCTTT. Translated, it gives CASSLSLRRPTEAFF.

The chain is built from TRBV5-1 and TRBJ1-4; D is unresolved. CDR3 size: 14 residues. V lost 1 base to trimming and J lost 8 bases, with 12 bases between them. Germline V CDR1 and CDR2: SGHRS, YFSETQ. Here the CDR3 reads CASSLNAFEEKLFF. DNA for the CDR3: TGCGCCAGCAGCTTGAACGCCTTTGAGGAAAAACTGTTTTTT. The full variable domain, completed using reference TRBV5-1 and TRBJ1-4, is KAGVTQTPRYLIKTRGQQVTLSCSPISGHRSVSWYQQTPGQGLQFLFEYFSETQRNKGNFPGRFSGRQFSNSRSEMNVSTLELGDSALYLCASSLNAFEEKLFFGSGTQLSVL.

This chain uses TRBV5-1 with TRBJ1-2, with D uncertain. Trimming left V 4 bases short and J 4 bases short, with 8 bases between. Germline CDR1 and CDR2: SGHRS and YFSETQ. The CDR3 contains 12 residues. The CDR3 sequence is CASSPSRYGYTF. CDR3 coding DNA: TGCGCCAGCAGCCCATCACGCTATGGCTACACCTTC. The full variable domain, in which reference TRBV5-1 and TRBJ1-2 provide the parts outside the CDR3, is KAGVTQTPRYLIKTRGQQVTLSCSPISGHRSVSWYQQTPGQGLQFLFEYFSETQRNKGNFPGRFSGRQFSNSRSEMNVSTLELGDSALYLCASSPSRYGYTFGSGTRLTVV.

This clonotype has more than one count but fewer than ten. The V and J genes are TRBV12-3 or TRBV12-4 and TRBJ2-2, with D possibly being TRBD2 (6 bases). This CDR3 spans 16 amino acids. V was clipped by 6 bases and J by 5 bases, with 19 bases between them. The CDR3 DNA sequence: TGTGCCAGCAGATCCACCGGGGGTATTGGGACCGGGGAGCTGTTTTTT. It translates to CASRSTGGIGTGELFF.

This chain uses TRBV6-2 or TRBV6-3 with TRBJ1-2; 7 bases align to TRBD1. This CDR3 is built from 15 residues. Germline loops: CDR1 MNHEY, CDR2 SVGEGT. Unmatched junction bases numbered 12, after V lost 5 bases and J lost 6 bases. The DNA of the CDR3 is TGTGCCAGCAGTCCCCCGACAGGGCCTAGGGATGGCTACACCTTC. As protein: CASSPPTGPRDGYTF.

Only a few counts were recorded for this clonotype. The chain couples TRBV27 to TRBJ2-4; 7 bases match TRBD1. CDR1 and CDR2 from the germline V gene are MNHEY and SMNVEV (reference sequence). The CDR3 is made up of 13 amino acids. The V segment lost 3 bases and the J segment 12 bases; nucleotides outside the gene matches: 8. The CDR3 DNA sequence: TGTGCCAGCAGTTTGTCACACACAGGGGCTCAGTACTTC. It yields the protein CASSLSHTGAQYF.

This clonotype occurred many times. The genes are TRBV15 and TRBJ2-2, with 9 bases fitting TRBD1. The trim removed 6 bases at V and 1 base at J, leaving 6 bases unmatched. This CDR3 has 16 residues. Germline V lookup: CDR1 LNHNV, CDR2 YYDKDF (reference sequence). CDR3 sequence (DNA): TGTGCCACCAGGATACAGGGGGCCAAGAACACCGGGGAGCTGTTTTTT. It codes for CATRIQGAKNTGELFF.

Ten or more counts support this clonotype. The genes are TRBV7-8 and TRBJ1-6; 7 bases match TRBD1. CDR1 and CDR2 (germline): SGHVS, FQNEAQ. The J segment lost 9 bases and the V segment lost 4 bases, leaving 9 bases of the junction unmatched. The CDR3 is 15 residues long. CDR3 nucleotides: TGTGCCAGCAGCTCCCCCGGGACAGATCCTTCACCCCTCCACTTT. It is translated as CASSSPGTDPSPLHF.